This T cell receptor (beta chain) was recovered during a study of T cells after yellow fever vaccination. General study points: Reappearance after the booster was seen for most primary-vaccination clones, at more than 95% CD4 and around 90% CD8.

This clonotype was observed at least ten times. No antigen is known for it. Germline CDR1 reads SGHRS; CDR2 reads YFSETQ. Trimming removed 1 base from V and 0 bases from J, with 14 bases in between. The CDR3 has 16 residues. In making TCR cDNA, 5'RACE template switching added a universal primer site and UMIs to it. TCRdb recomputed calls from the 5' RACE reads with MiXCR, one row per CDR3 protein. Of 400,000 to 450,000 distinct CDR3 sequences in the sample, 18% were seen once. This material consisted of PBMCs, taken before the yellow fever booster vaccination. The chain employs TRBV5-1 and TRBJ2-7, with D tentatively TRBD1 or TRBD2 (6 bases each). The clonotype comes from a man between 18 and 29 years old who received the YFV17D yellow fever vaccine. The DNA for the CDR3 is TGCGCCAGCAGCTTGTCCCCGGGGGCCCTCTCCTACGAGCAGTACTTC. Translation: CASSLSPGALSYEQYF.